What follows are 21 T cell receptor beta chains derived from one specimen sequenced in a study of shared clonotypes between healthy human individuals. CD45RO negativity and positive selection for CCR7 defined naive CD8 cells, a population that excluded terminally differentiated effector memory CD45RA+ cells. Here immunoSEQ multiplex PCR was the method, and the copy in TCRdb shows in-frame clones only, minus some. The data hold some 1,900,000 clones, with less than 95% observed a single time. The specimen sequenced was naive CD8+ T cells sorted from blood. The origin of the receptors is a man younger than 30 in good health.

The chain is built from TRBV27 and TRBJ2-7; possible D gene TRBD1, 5 bases. With 7 bases removed from V and 2 bases from J, the gap between germline ends came to 15 bases. CDR1 and CDR2 (germline): MNHEY, SMNVEV (reference sequence). This CDR3 region has 14 residues. CDR3 sequence reads: CASTPSRGPYEQYF. CDR3 nucleotides: TGTGCCAGCACTCCCTCTAGGGGTCCCTACGAGCAGTACTTC.

This clone has just one count. The gene calls are TRBV6-1 and TRBJ1-2; no reliable D call. V gave up 1 base and J gave up 3 bases, with 9 bases separating them. This CDR3 comprises 14 residues. CDR1 is MNHNS and CDR2 is SASEGT in the germline V gene. The CDR3 coding sequence is TGTGCCAGCAGTGAAGTATGGGGAGACTATGGCTACACCTTC. Its protein product is CASSEVWGDYGYTF.

With regard to this clone: Other DNA sequences within the sample encode an identical CDR3. The chain is built from TRBV7-9 and TRBJ1-2; 7 bases line up with TRBD1. The CDR3 consists of 13 residues. V trimming: 5 bases; J trimming: 3 bases; junction bases outside the gene matches: 3. Germline V gene sequence: CDR1 SEHNR, CDR2 FQNEAQ (reference sequence). The CDR3 coding sequence is TGTGCCAGCAGCCGAACAGGGGACTATGGCTACACCTTC. Encoded protein: CASSRTGDYGYTF.

The gene calls are TRBV6-1 and TRBJ2-7; the D gene could be TRBD1 or TRBD2 (5 bases each). The V end was cut by 5 bases, the J end by 0 bases, with 11 bases between. This CDR3 is 14 amino acids long. Germline V CDR1 and CDR2: MNHNS, SASEGT. In nucleotides, the CDR3 is TGTGCCAGCAGTCTCCGGGACCGCTCCTACGAGCAGTACTTC. This codes for CASSLRDRSYEQYF.

This chain connects TRBV27 to TRBJ1-2; TRBD1 matches 12 bases. Germline V lookup: CDR1 MNHEY, CDR2 SMNVEV (reference sequence). Unmatched junction bases numbered 2, after V lost 9 bases and J lost 3 bases. CDR3 length: 13 residues. The CDR3 region is CARGTGGHYGYTF. CDR3 nucleotides: TGTGCCAGAGGGACAGGGGGCCACTATGGCTACACCTTC.

The V and J genes are TRBV4-1 and TRBJ2-7; TRBD1 matches 9 bases. CDR1 is MGHRA and CDR2 is YSYEKL in the germline V gene. CDR3 length: 17 residues. The junction had 13 bases not matched to a gene; V was cut back by 4 bases and J by 3 bases. The CDR3 sequence is CASSPFIGDRAFYEQYF. Here the CDR3 DNA reads TGCGCCAGCAGCCCGTTTATCGGGGACAGGGCCTTCTACGAGCAGTACTTC.

V and J are TRBV27 and TRBJ1-5; D might be TRBD1 (5 bases). This CDR3 has 17 residues. The germline gives CDR1 MNHEY, CDR2 SMNVEV (reference sequence). Trimming took off 7 bases at V and 0 bases at J, with 19 bases between the two ends. Here the CDR3 DNA reads TGTGCCAGCATGGCTCTAGGGGCGGGCTATAGCAATCAGCCCCAGCATTTT. It translates to CASMALGAGYSNQPQHF.

The chain combines TRBV13 with TRBJ2-2, with D tentatively TRBD1 or TRBD2 (5 bases each). From germline, CDR1 is PRHDT and CDR2 FYEKMQ (reference sequence). Trimming pared 4 bases from V and 2 bases from J, leaving 11 bases between. This CDR3 spans 15 amino acids. The CDR3 coding sequence is TGTGCCAGCAGCTCCACGGGACCTAACACCGGGGAGCTGTTTTTT. This codes for CASSSTGPNTGELFF.

V usage is TRBV25-1 and J usage is TRBJ1-1; unclear D gene. V lost 5 bases and J lost 6, with 10 bases in between. Germline V lookup: CDR1 MGHDK, CDR2 SYGVNS. This CDR3 comprises 12 residues. The DNA of the CDR3 is TGTGCCAGCAGTTTCGACCGTTCTGAAGCTTTCTTT. Protein sequence: CASSFDRSEAFF.

This sequence joins TRBV10-1 and TRBJ2-1; 7 bases match TRBD2. The CDR3 sequence is 15 residues long. CDR1 is WNHNN, CDR2 SYGVQD, per germline (reference sequence). V was pared by 7 bases and J by 4 bases, with 10 bases of the junction left unmatched. In DNA form, the CDR3 reads TGCGCCAGCATCTCGGGGGGTCGGGTGTACAATGAGCAGTTCTTC. Its protein is CASISGGRVYNEQFF.

The chain joins TRBV7-9 to TRBJ1-1; D is uncertain. CDR3 length equals 15 residues. The ends were cut back, 5 bases at V and 1 base at J, with 14 bases in the middle. Germline CDR1 reads SEHNR; CDR2 reads FQNEAQ (reference sequence). CDR3 nucleotide sequence: TGTGCCAGCAGCCCCGCGACCGGGCCGAACACTGAAGCTTTCTTT. Residues: CASSPATGPNTEAFF.

In nucleotides, the CDR3 is TGTGCCAGCAGTTTATTGTCCCCCCGGGGGGGCACAGATACGCAGTATTTT. Its translation is CASSLLSPRGGTDTQYF. V and J are TRBV27 and TRBJ2-3, with TRBD2 matching 7 bases. The CDR3 spans 17 residues. Trimming cost V 1 base and J 1 base; bases outside gene matches: 8. CDR1 and CDR2 (germline): MNHEY, SMNVEV (reference sequence).

The genes are TRBV7-9 and TRBJ2-7; 9 bases align to TRBD2. This CDR3 contains 16 residues. After removal of 1 base from V and 7 bases from J, the junction contained 11 bases not matched to a gene. The germline CDR1 and CDR2 sequences are SEHNR and FQNEAQ (reference sequence). The CDR3 sequence is CASSLGNSGSRVEQYF. In DNA form, the CDR3 reads TGTGCCAGCAGCTTAGGGAATAGCGGGAGTCGAGTTGAGCAGTACTTC.

The V and J genes are TRBV4-3 and TRBJ2-7; TRBD1 might be the D (5 bases). Germline CDR1 and CDR2: LGHNA and YSLEER. Trimming pared 0 bases from V and 4 bases from J, leaving 13 bases between. The CDR3 has 15 residues. In nucleotides, the CDR3 is TGCGCCAGCAGCCAAGAGGGGCTAGGGGCTTACGAGCAGTACTTC. Translating gives CASSQEGLGAYEQYF.

The chain joins TRBV9 to TRBJ1-1; no clear D gene. This CDR3 comprises 13 residues. V lost 7 bases and J 4 bases, leaving 14 bases between the germline ends. Per germline, CDR1 SGDLS and CDR2 YYNGEE. CDR3 in amino acids: CASGEDGGTEAFF. The CDR3 DNA reads as TGTGCCAGCGGGGAGGACGGAGGCACTGAAGCTTTCTTT. Filled out from reference TRBV9 and TRBJ1-1, the complete variable domain reads DSGVTQTPKHLITATGQRVTLRCSPRSGDLSVYWYQQSLDQGLQFLIQYYNGEERAKGNILERFSAQQFPDLHSELNLSSLELGDSALYFCASGEDGGTEAFFGQGTRLTVV.

The rearrangement links TRBV6-5 to TRBJ2-2; perhaps TRBD1 as D (5 bases). Germline CDR1 is MNHEY and CDR2 is SVGAGI. This CDR3 contains 14 residues. Trimming cost V 6 bases and J 6 bases, with 14 bases left between them. For the CDR3, the DNA is TGTGCCAGCAGCATTATTGGGGCGTCCGGGGAGCTGTTTTTT. Its translation: CASSIIGASGELFF.

The chain carries TRBV4-3 and TRBJ2-7, with 9 bases lining up with TRBD2. Germline lookup yields CDR1 LGHNA and CDR2 YSLEER. There are 15 residues in the CDR3. The V segment lost 1 base and the J segment 5 bases; nucleotides outside the gene matches: 6. Here the CDR3 DNA reads TGCGCCAGCAGCCAAGGTATAGCGGGAGCCCACGAGCAGTACTTC. Translating gives CASSQGIAGAHEQYF.

The CDR3 region is CASSRLAGEETQYF. CDR3 nucleotides: TGCGCCAGCAGCCGACTAGCGGGGGAAGAGACCCAGTACTTC. The rearrangement uses TRBV4-1 and TRBJ2-5; 12 bases fit TRBD2. The germline V gene encodes CDR1 MGHRA and CDR2 YSYEKL. The V gene end was trimmed by 4 bases and the J gene end by 3 bases; junction bases not matched to a gene: 0. There are 14 residues in the CDR3.

This clone was picked up one time. The chain combines TRBV19 with TRBJ1-1; TRBD1 might be the D (5 bases). Germline V gene lookup returns CDR1 LNHDA and CDR2 SQIVND (reference sequence). CDR3 length: 15 residues. V was clipped by 9 bases and J by 4 bases, with 21 bases between them. CDR3 sequence (DNA): TGTGCCAGCGAACGAATTGGGGACGTGGGCACTGAAGCTTTCTTT. Residues: CASERIGDVGTEAFF. The full variable domain, with the rest looked up from reference TRBV19 and TRBJ1-1, is DGGITQSPKYLFRKEGQNVTLSCEQNLNHDAMYWYRQDPGQGLRLIYYSQIVNDFQKGDIAEGYSVSREKKESFPLTVTSAQKNPTAFYLCASERIGDVGTEAFFGQGTRLTVV.

The J gene is TRBJ1-4, the V gene TRBV12-5, with D unresolved. The CDR3 extends over 14 amino acids. Germline-derived CDR1 and CDR2 are LGHNT and FRNRAP. Trimming removed 3 bases at V and 4 bases at J, with 9 bases between. For the CDR3, the DNA is TGTGCTAGTGGTTTATCGACCTTTAATGAAAAACTGTTTTTT. Amino acid sequence: CASGLSTFNEKLFF.

The chain links TRBV4-3 to TRBJ1-3; 7 positions match TRBD1. CDR1 and CDR2 (germline): LGHNA, YSLEER. This CDR3 comprises 15 residues. The V and J ends lost 3 bases and 6 bases, in that order; junction bases with no gene match: 8. CDR3 loop: CASSHLQGEENTIYF. The CDR3 coding sequence is TGCGCCAGCAGCCACCTCCAGGGGGAAGAAAACACCATATATTTT.